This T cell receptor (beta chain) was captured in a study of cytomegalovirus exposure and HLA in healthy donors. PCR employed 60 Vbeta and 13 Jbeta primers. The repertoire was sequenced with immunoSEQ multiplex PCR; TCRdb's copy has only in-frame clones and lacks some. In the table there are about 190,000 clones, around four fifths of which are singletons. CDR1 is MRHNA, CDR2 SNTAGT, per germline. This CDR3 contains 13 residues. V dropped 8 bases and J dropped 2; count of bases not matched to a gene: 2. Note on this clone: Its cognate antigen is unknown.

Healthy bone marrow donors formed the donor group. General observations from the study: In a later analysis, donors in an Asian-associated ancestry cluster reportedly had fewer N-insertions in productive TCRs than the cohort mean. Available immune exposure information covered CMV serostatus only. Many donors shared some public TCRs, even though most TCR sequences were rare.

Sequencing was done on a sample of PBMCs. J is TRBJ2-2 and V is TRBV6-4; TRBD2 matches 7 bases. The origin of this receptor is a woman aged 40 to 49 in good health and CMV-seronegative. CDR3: CASLAANTGELFF. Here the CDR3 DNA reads TGTGCCAGCCTAGCGGCCAACACCGGGGAGCTGTTTTTT.